The present TCR beta chain was sequenced within a study of OX40 agonist ivuxolimab in advanced cancers. Turning to the study itself: Ivuxolimab was delivered to patients intravenously every 2 weeks at doses spanning 0.01 to 10 mg/kg. The diagnoses of dose-escalation patients were hepatocellular carcinoma, melanoma, renal cell or head and neck cancer. Antecedent anti-PD-1, anti-PD-L1 or anti-CTLA-4 therapy was permissible, with 35% to 40% having received some.

Libraries were prepared by immunoSEQ multiplex PCR; TCRdb keeps only in-frame clonotypes and omits some of them. Seen here are 45,000 to 55,000 clones, around 84% observed once, and the top ten hold around 1.6%. Germline V gives CDR1 SGHNT, CDR2 YYREEE (reference sequence). This CDR3 region has 14 residues. V trimming: 0 bases; J trimming: 7 bases; junction bases outside the gene matches: 4. The source of this sequence is an adult with an advanced solid tumor such as melanoma, head and neck, liver or kidney cancer. The V gene is TRBV5-4, the J gene TRBJ1-2, with 9 bases fitting TRBD1. Source: CD4+ or CD8+ T cells sorted from blood, taken in a trial of the OX40 agonist ivuxolimab. The CDR3 DNA is TGTGCCAGCAGCTTGGCCGGACAGGGGTTTGGCTACACCTTC. Protein sequence: CASSLAGQGFGYTF. The full variable domain, with the rest looked up from reference TRBV5-4 and TRBJ1-2, is ETGVTQSPTHLIKTRGQQVTLRCSSQSGHNTVSWYQQALGQGPQFIFQYYREEENGRGNFPPRFSGLQFPNYSSELNVNALELDDSALYLCASSLAGQGFGYTFGSGTRLTVV.